This T cell receptor (beta chain) was profiled in a study of CD8+ T cells in alopecia areata. Those with alopecia areata gave lesional scalp punch biopsies and peripheral blood. This CDR3 contains 15 residues. Germline CDR1 MNHNY, CDR2 SVGAGI (reference sequence). Trimming cost V 5 bases and J 6 bases; bases outside gene matches: 6. In each case, RNA was isolated and then reverse transcribed into cDNA as the sequencing template. Generated by immunoSEQ multiplex PCR, the TCRdb table keeps only in-frame clones and is missing some. The sample consists of about 12,000 clones, roughly 56% of them appearing once.

The V gene is TRBV6-6, the J gene TRBJ1-6, with 8 positions matching TRBD1. The receptor comes from a human donor with alopecia areata. The sequenced material came from skin. CDR3 in DNA: TGTGCCAGCAGTCTCCGGACAGGGAGTAATTCACCCCTCCACTTT. Protein product: CASSLRTGSNSPLHF.